The 24 T cell receptor beta chains listed next were all sequenced from one sample in a study of naive and memory T cell subsets. Both TRBC1 and TRBC2 were covered by a beta constant-region primer of two equimolar oligonucleotides. Via MiXCR, TCRdb re-called the UMI-ligation and nested PCR reads, giving one row per CDR3 protein. The table records about 85,000 distinct CDR3 sequences, approximately 14% of them present only once. Sequenced: central memory CD4+ T cells from blood. The receptors here all came from a human donor in good health.

This clonotype was counted a few times. This chain joins TRBV5-1 and TRBJ2-7, with D perhaps TRBD2 (5 bases). CDR1 SGHRS and CDR2 YFSETQ come from the germline V gene. The CDR3 is made up of 16 amino acids. V lost 0 bases and J 7 bases, leaving 20 bases between the germline ends. This chain's CDR3 is CASSLGLGKTTGEQYF. The CDR3 DNA reads TGCGCCAGCAGCTTGGGGCTTGGGAAGACGACGGGGGAGCAGTACTTC.

This clonotype was observed once. The chain carries TRBV5-1 and TRBJ2-2; TRBD1 matches at 9 bases. Losses at the gene ends were 4 bases for V and 7 bases for J; bases not matched to a gene: 11. Germline lookup yields CDR1 SGHRS and CDR2 YFSETQ. This CDR3 has 16 amino acids. The CDR3 nucleotides are TGCGCCAGCAGCCGAGCTGGGGACAGGGAAGGCGGGGAGCTGTTTTTT. Its translation: CASSRAGDREGGELFF.

V usage is TRBV2 and J usage is TRBJ1-1; no reliable D call. This CDR3 comprises 13 residues. CDR1 is SNHLY, CDR2 FYNNEI, per germline. Trimming removed 6 bases from V and 0 bases from J, with 8 bases in between. CDR3 in amino acids: CASRADMNTEAFF. The DNA for the CDR3 is TGTGCCAGCAGGGCAGACATGAACACTGAAGCTTTCTTT.

The chain links TRBV12-3 or TRBV12-4 to TRBJ2-2; D is unresolved. CDR3 size: 13 residues. V lost 6 bases and J lost 7, with 12 bases in between. CDR3 DNA sequence: TGTGCCAGCAGCCTCGATTGGGGCGGGGAGCTGTTTTTT. Protein product: CASSLDWGGELFF.

This clonotype was found many times. The V and J genes are TRBV3-1 and TRBJ1-2; possibly TRBD1 for D (5 bases). The germline V gene encodes CDR1 LGHDT and CDR2 YNNKEL (reference sequence). CDR3 length: 14 residues. V lost 1 base to trimming and J lost 3 bases, with 9 bases between them. The CDR3 nucleotides read TGTGCCAGCAGCCAAGGGGGGGTTCACTATGGCTACACCTTC. The encoded protein is CASSQGGVHYGYTF.

CDR3 in amino acids: CSVVGGLDPDEQFF. In nucleotides, the CDR3 is TGCAGCGTTGTAGGCGGACTAGATCCCGATGAGCAGTTCTTC. The V and J genes are TRBV29-1 and TRBJ2-1; TRBD2 agrees at 7 bases. The CDR3 has 14 amino acids. Trimming removed 4 bases from V and 8 bases from J; junction bases left unmatched: 11. Germline V CDR1 and CDR2: SQVTM, ANQGSEA.

V and J are TRBV4-2 and TRBJ1-1, with 7 bases identical to TRBD1. With 0 bases clipped from V and 3 bases from J, the junction kept 1 base outside the gene matches. This CDR3 has 14 residues. Germline assignment: CDR1 LGHNA and CDR2 YNFKEQ. CDR3 DNA: TGTGCCAGCAGCCAAGACGACAGGGACACTGAAGCTTTCTTT. It translates to CASSQDDRDTEAFF.

In its sample, this clonotype was seen many times. The chain is built from TRBV2 and TRBJ2-1, with 9 bases fitting TRBD2. V trimming: 8 bases; J trimming: 9 bases; junction bases outside the gene matches: 5. Germline CDR1 and CDR2: SNHLY and FYNNEI. This CDR3 contains 12 residues. CDR3 sequence: CASGSSGIEQFF. The CDR3 nucleotides read TGTGCCAGCGGATCTAGCGGGATTGAGCAGTTCTTC.

The genes are TRBV3-1 and TRBJ2-1, with D perhaps TRBD2 (6 bases). V lost 0 bases to trimming and J lost 6 bases, with 12 bases between them. The CDR3 covers 15 residues. Germline assignment: CDR1 LGHDT and CDR2 YNNKEL (reference sequence). The CDR3: CASSQDGGSVNEQFF. The CDR3, as DNA: TGTGCCAGCAGCCAAGATGGAGGGAGCGTCAATGAGCAGTTCTTC.

This clonotype was picked up many times. J is TRBJ2-3 and V is TRBV5-1; D may be TRBD2 (6 bases). The V gene lost 2 bases and the J gene lost 2 bases, with 15 bases spanning the gap. The length of the CDR3 is 16 residues. The germline V gene has CDR1 SGHRS and CDR2 YFSETQ. CDR3 amino acids: CASSFTAGRITDTQYF. The CDR3 region has the DNA TGCGCCAGCAGCTTTACGGCGGGACGCATCACAGATACGCAGTATTTT.

In this sample, this clonotype turned up a few times. J is TRBJ2-7 and V is TRBV27; D perhaps matches TRBD2 (5 bases). The CDR3 length is 14 residues. Per the germline V gene, CDR1 is MNHEY and CDR2 is SMNVEV (reference sequence). The germline V and J ends were trimmed by 7 bases and 3 bases, with 16 bases remaining between them. CDR3 nucleotide sequence: TGTGCCAGCAAGATGAGGGTCGGGGTCTACGAGCAGTACTTC. The encoded protein is CASKMRVGVYEQYF.

The chain combines TRBV20-1 with TRBJ1-1; D gene uncertain. The ends were cut back, 3 bases at V and 8 bases at J, with 10 bases in the middle. This CDR3 is 11 amino acids long. Germline V gene data show CDR1 as DFQATT and CDR2 as SNEGSKA (reference sequence). The CDR3 loop is CSASGRDEAFF. The CDR3 DNA sequence: TGCAGTGCTAGCGGCAGAGACGAAGCTTTCTTT.

This clonotype has a count of ten or more. The chain recombines TRBV7-2 with TRBJ2-3; 8 bases line up with TRBD1. The germline V gene has CDR1 SGHTA and CDR2 FQGNSA. This CDR3 is built from 13 residues. With 5 bases clipped from V and 9 bases from J, the junction kept 7 bases outside the gene matches. CDR3 residues: CASSQGAQTTQYF. The DNA for the CDR3 is TGTGCCAGCAGCCAGGGGGCGCAAACGACGCAGTATTTT. The full variable domain, completed using reference TRBV7-2 and TRBJ2-3, is GAGVSQSPSNKVTEKGKDVELRCDPISGHTALYWYRQSLGQGLEFLIYFQGNSAPDKSGLPSDRFSAERTGGSVSTLTIQRTQQEDSAVYLCASSQGAQTTQYFGPGTRLTVL.

The gene calls are TRBV28 and TRBJ2-5, with D maybe TRBD1 (5 bases). V gave up 6 bases and J gave up 5 bases, with 22 bases separating them. The CDR3 is 16 residues long. Looked up from germline, CDR1 is MDHEN and CDR2 is SYDVKM. DNA for the CDR3: TGTGCCAGCAGCCCCTATGGTTCCAGGGTATCGGAGACCCAGTACTTC. This translates into CASSPYGSRVSETQYF.

The rearrangement uses TRBV11-2 and TRBJ1-6, with D possibly TRBD1 on 5 matching bases. CDR1 is SGHAT, CDR2 FQNNGV, per germline. The CDR3 contains 15 residues. V lost 5 bases and J lost 7, with 15 bases in between. The CDR3 sequence is CASSPTQGLNSPLHF. For the CDR3, the DNA is TGTGCCAGCAGCCCAACGCAGGGCCTGAATTCACCCCTCCACTTT.

The sample holds many counts of this clonotype. This chain joins TRBV11-2 and TRBJ2-3; D possibly matches TRBD1 or TRBD2 (5 bases each). The CDR3 consists of 14 residues. The germline gives CDR1 SGHAT, CDR2 FQNNGV. V was shortened by 0 bases and J by 5 bases, with 9 bases between the two germline ends. The DNA of the CDR3 is TGTGCCAGCAGCTTAGATCGGGGACGAGATACGCAGTATTTT. Residues: CASSLDRGRDTQYF.

This clonotype has ten or more counts. This chain joins TRBV25-1 and TRBJ2-7; D may be TRBD1 or TRBD2 (6 bases each). The V gene lost 4 bases and the J gene lost 5 bases, with 15 bases spanning the gap. Germline CDR1 and CDR2: MGHDK and SYGVNS. The CDR3 contains 14 residues. The CDR3 sequence: CASSALGGLDEQYF. Here the CDR3 DNA reads TGTGCCAGCAGTGCCTTAGGGGGGTTGGACGAGCAGTACTTC.

There are a few counts of this clonotype. This chain connects TRBV19 to TRBJ2-1, with TRBD2 identical over 9 bases. Germline values: CDR1 LNHDA, CDR2 SQIVND (reference sequence). The V and J ends lost 5 bases and 8 bases, in that order; junction bases with no gene match: 10. The CDR3 length is 15 residues. The DNA of the CDR3 is TGTGCCAGTAGTTTCCGGCGGGGGGGTGGCGATGAGCAGTTCTTC. Amino acids: CASSFRRGGGDEQFF.

This clonotype has a count of ten or more. The chain has TRBV7-8 and TRBJ2-3; TRBD2 agrees at 8 bases. V lost 6 bases to trimming and J lost 4 bases; unmatched junction nucleotides: 6. CDR1 and CDR2 from the germline V gene are SGHVS and FQNEAQ. The CDR3 has 14 residues. CDR3 protein: CASSRASGSDTQYF. The CDR3 DNA reads TGTGCCAGCAGTCGGGCTAGCGGGTCAGATACGCAGTATTTT.

This clonotype was observed a handful of times. The V call is TRBV5-1, the J call TRBJ2-3; perhaps TRBD2 as D (5 bases). This CDR3 has 16 amino acids. Germline V lookup: CDR1 SGHRS, CDR2 YFSETQ. V lost 4 bases to trimming and J lost 3 bases, with 18 bases between them. The CDR3 sequence is CASSPGLVILTDTQYF. In nucleotides, the CDR3 is TGCGCCAGCAGCCCTGGACTCGTGATCCTTACAGATACGCAGTATTTT.

This clonotype was seen many times. The gene calls are TRBV7-3 and TRBJ2-3, with D possibly being TRBD1 (6 bases). This CDR3 is built from 14 residues. V gave up 4 bases and J gave up 0 bases, with 8 bases separating them. Germline-derived CDR1 and CDR2 are SGHTA and FQGTGA. The CDR3 DNA reads TGTGCCAGCAGCTCCGGACAGAGCACAGATACGCAGTATTTT. Translating gives CASSSGQSTDTQYF.

This chain links TRBV9 with TRBJ2-7; 11 nucleotides match TRBD2. Germline CDR1 SGDLS, CDR2 YYNGEE. The trim removed 0 bases at V and 3 bases at J, leaving 5 bases unmatched. The CDR3 runs to 16 residues. DNA of the CDR3: TGTGCCAGCAGCGTAGGTCTGACTAGCGGGATCTACGAGCAGTACTTC. This encodes CASSVGLTSGIYEQYF.

This clonotype came up many times. CDR3 in DNA: TGTGCCAGCAGGACTAGCGGGAGAGGGGAGCAGTACTTC. This gives the protein CASRTSGRGEQYF. The V and J genes are TRBV3-1 and TRBJ2-7, with 12 bases lining up with TRBD2. J was trimmed by 7 bases and V by 6 bases; bases with no gene match: 4. The germline gives CDR1 LGHDT, CDR2 YNNKEL (reference sequence). The CDR3 covers 13 residues.

Ten or more counts support this clonotype. This chain links TRBV6-2 or TRBV6-3 with TRBJ1-1; unclear D gene. V lost 5 bases to trimming and J lost 1 base, with 14 bases between them. The V gene's germline CDR1 is MNHEY and CDR2 SVGEGT. The CDR3 runs to 15 residues. Written as DNA, the CDR3 is TGTGCCAGCAGTCCACCCCGGAGAGGGAACACTGAAGCTTTCTTT. It yields the protein CASSPPRRGNTEAFF.